The 18 T cell receptor beta chains in this list originate from one sample, sequenced in a study of T cell responses to AZD1222 COVID-19 vaccine. Here immunoSEQ multiplex PCR was the method, and the copy in TCRdb shows in-frame clones only, minus some. The profile shows around 150,000 clones, 92% of them singletons. The source material was peripheral blood, sampled 28 days after the second AZD1222 dose. The receptors come from an adult who received the AZD1222 COVID-19 vaccine.

The V call is TRBV29-1, the J call TRBJ2-2, with a tentative D call TRBD2 (5 bases). This CDR3 is 14 amino acids long. V lost 3 bases, J lost 5 bases, and 13 bases lay in between. Looked up from germline, CDR1 is SQVTM and CDR2 is ANQGSEA. CDR3 protein: CSVEVGRGTGELFF. The CDR3 DNA sequence: TGCAGCGTTGAGGTCGGCAGAGGGACCGGGGAGCTGTTTTTT.

The chain is built from TRBV29-1 and TRBJ1-1; tentatively, D is TRBD1 (5 bases). With 0 bases removed from V and 4 bases from J, the gap between germline ends came to 21 bases. This CDR3 comprises 17 residues. CDR1 is SQVTM and CDR2 is ANQGSEA in the germline V gene. CDR3 DNA: TGCAGCGTTGAAGATCGCATGGGGGGGGACCCGTTCACTGAAGCTTTCTTT. It is translated as CSVEDRMGGDPFTEAFF.

The V and J genes are TRBV18 and TRBJ2-1; no definite D call. Germline CDR1 is KGHSH and CDR2 is LQKENI. The CDR3 is 16 residues long. V was shortened by 3 bases and J by 6 bases, with 18 bases between the two germline ends. CDR3 in amino acids: CASSPTPSRRGNEQFF. Here the CDR3 DNA reads TGTGCCAGCTCACCGACCCCCTCCCGGAGAGGCAATGAGCAGTTCTTC.

This clone was seen once. This chain links TRBV4-3 with TRBJ2-2, with D maybe TRBD1 (6 bases). V was trimmed by 2 bases and J by 2 bases, leaving 12 bases between them. Germline CDR1 and CDR2: LGHNA and YSLEER. This CDR3 is 16 amino acids long. For the CDR3, the DNA is TGCGCCAGCAGCCAAAGATGGGGGCACAACACCGGGGAGCTGTTTTTT. Translated: CASSQRWGHNTGELFF.

The gene calls are TRBV7-2 and TRBJ1-5; 7 bases are shared with TRBD1. The V and J ends lost 5 bases and 5 bases, in that order; junction bases with no gene match: 9. This CDR3 contains 15 residues. Germline V CDR1 and CDR2: SGHTA, FQGNSA. The CDR3 loop is CASSQTPTGYQPQHF. The CDR3 DNA is TGTGCCAGCAGCCAGACCCCGACAGGGTATCAGCCCCAGCATTTT.

The rearrangement joins TRBV5-6 to TRBJ2-7; D gene uncertain. The CDR3 extends over 12 amino acids. Trimming left V 3 bases short and J 5 bases short, with 9 bases between. CDR1 and CDR2 from the germline V gene are SGHDT and YYEEEE. In DNA, the CDR3 is TGTGCCAGCAGCTGGTCATCAGACGAGCAGTACTTC. This sequence encodes CASSWSSDEQYF.

The J gene is TRBJ1-2, the V gene TRBV14, with 10 bases aligning to TRBD1. Germline CDR1 SGHDN, CDR2 FVKESK. The CDR3 has 18 residues. Trimming cost V 4 bases and J 0 bases; bases outside gene matches: 11. CDR3 amino acids: CASSRRDRGAPANYGYTF. In DNA, the CDR3 is TGTGCCAGCAGCCGAAGGGACAGGGGAGCGCCTGCTAACTATGGCTACACCTTC. Drawing the rest from reference TRBV14 and TRBJ1-2, the complete variable domain is EAGVTQFPSHSVIEKGQTVTLRCDPISGHDNLYWYRRVMGKEIKFLLHFVKESKQDESGMPNNRFLAERTGGTYSTLKVQPAELEDSGVYFCASSRRDRGAPANYGYTFGSGTRLTVV.

CDR3 protein: CASSQDLVSGTEYF. The CDR3 nucleotides are TGCGCCAGCAGCCAAGATTTGGTTAGCGGGACGGAGTACTTC. V and J are TRBV4-3 and TRBJ2-7; 8 bases map to TRBD2. Losses at the gene ends were 0 bases for V and 11 bases for J; bases not matched to a gene: 9. Germline assignment: CDR1 LGHNA and CDR2 YSLEER. This CDR3 region has 14 residues.

This clone was seen a handful of times. The chain links TRBV15 to TRBJ1-2; TRBD1 aligns across 9 bases. Trimming at V came to 2 bases and at J to 3 bases, leaving 4 bases not matched to a gene. Germline lookup yields CDR1 LNHNV and CDR2 YYDKDF (reference sequence). The CDR3 contains 15 residues. The CDR3: CATSRRQGVDYGYTF. The CDR3 coding sequence is TGTGCCACCAGCAGAAGACAGGGGGTGGACTATGGCTACACCTTC.

The rearrangement links TRBV9 to TRBJ2-3; tentative D call: TRBD2 (6 bases). V was clipped by 3 bases and J by 6 bases, with 20 bases between them. Germline V gene lookup returns CDR1 SGDLS and CDR2 YYNGEE. The CDR3 is made up of 16 amino acids. The CDR3 protein is CASSARLGQGSDTQYF. CDR3 DNA sequence: TGTGCCAGCAGCGCCCGACTAGGGCAGGGCTCGGATACGCAGTATTTT.

The chain employs TRBV7-2 and TRBJ2-7; D might be TRBD1 (5 bases). V lost 2 bases to trimming and J lost 7 bases, with 18 bases between them. The CDR3 totals 15 residues. CDR1 is SGHTA and CDR2 is FQGNSA in the germline V gene. CDR3 nucleotide sequence: TGTGCCAGCAGCTTATTGATGGGGCCCGCCGGAGAGCAGTACTTC. Encoded protein: CASSLLMGPAGEQYF.

The chain couples TRBV15 to TRBJ1-1; D is perhaps TRBD1 (5 bases). The CDR3 runs to 12 residues. The V gene's germline CDR1 is LNHNV and CDR2 YYDKDF (reference sequence). V was clipped by 5 bases and J by 6 bases, with 10 bases between them. CDR3 coding DNA: TGTGCCACCAGCCGCGGGGGGTCTGAAGCTTTCTTT. Its translation: CATSRGGSEAFF.

The chain is built from TRBV9 and TRBJ1-1; 9 bases align to TRBD1. CDR3 length: 18 residues. The germline V gene encodes CDR1 SGDLS and CDR2 YYNGEE. The junction had 9 bases not matched to a gene; V was cut back by 0 bases and J by 0 bases. The DNA for the CDR3 is TGTGCCAGCAGCGTAGCGGACAGGGGCCCCGCAGTGAACACTGAAGCTTTCTTT. Protein: CASSVADRGPAVNTEAFF. The whole variable domain, remainder taken from reference TRBV9 and TRBJ1-1, is DSGVTQTPKHLITATGQRVTLRCSPRSGDLSVYWYQQSLDQGLQFLIQYYNGEERAKGNILERFSAQQFPDLHSELNLSSLELGDSALYFCASSVADRGPAVNTEAFFGQGTRLTVV.

This clone was observed once. J is TRBJ2-3 and V is TRBV7-6; unclear D gene. From germline, CDR1 is SGHVS and CDR2 FNYEAQ. The ends were cut back, 2 bases at V and 5 bases at J, with 5 bases in the middle. The CDR3 runs 12 residues. The DNA of the CDR3 is TGTGCCAGCAGCTTACGGCTAGATACGCAGTATTTT. As protein: CASSLRLDTQYF.

The chain has TRBV27 and TRBJ1-1; 10 bases are shared with TRBD1. With 8 bases clipped from V and 1 base from J, the junction kept 4 bases outside the gene matches. This CDR3 region has 14 residues. The germline V gene has CDR1 MNHEY and CDR2 SMNVEV (reference sequence). The CDR3 bases are TGTGCCAGCCAGGGACAGGGGCCGAACACTGAAGCTTTCTTT. This encodes CASQGQGPNTEAFF.

This clone was observed a handful of times. The chain carries TRBV11-2 and TRBJ1-1; 11 bases align to TRBD1. Trimming at V came to 4 bases and at J to 7 bases, leaving 5 bases not matched to a gene. CDR1 SGHAT and CDR2 FQNNGV come from the germline V gene. The CDR3 sequence is 14 residues long. CDR3 loop: CASSYRDRGVEAFF. CDR3 in DNA: TGTGCCAGCAGCTACCGGGACAGGGGGGTTGAAGCTTTCTTT.

This clone was observed once. The gene calls are TRBV21-1 and TRBJ1-2; the D call of TRBD1 is as the table states it, not checked on the DNA. TRBV21-1 is annotated as a pseudogene. CDR3 size: 14 residues. For the CDR3, the DNA is TGTGCCAGCAGCAAAGTGCAGGAATACTATGGCTACACCTTC. It yields the protein CASSKVQEYYGYTF.

This chain connects TRBV7-9 to TRBJ1-1; D perhaps matches TRBD1 (5 bases). CDR3 size: 13 residues. V dropped 5 bases and J dropped 9 bases, with 16 bases sitting between them. CDR1 and CDR2 (germline): SEHNR, FQNEAQ (reference sequence). The CDR3 bases are TGTGCCAGCAGCATAGGGACCGGACTGAAAGCTTTCTTT. It encodes CASSIGTGLKAFF.